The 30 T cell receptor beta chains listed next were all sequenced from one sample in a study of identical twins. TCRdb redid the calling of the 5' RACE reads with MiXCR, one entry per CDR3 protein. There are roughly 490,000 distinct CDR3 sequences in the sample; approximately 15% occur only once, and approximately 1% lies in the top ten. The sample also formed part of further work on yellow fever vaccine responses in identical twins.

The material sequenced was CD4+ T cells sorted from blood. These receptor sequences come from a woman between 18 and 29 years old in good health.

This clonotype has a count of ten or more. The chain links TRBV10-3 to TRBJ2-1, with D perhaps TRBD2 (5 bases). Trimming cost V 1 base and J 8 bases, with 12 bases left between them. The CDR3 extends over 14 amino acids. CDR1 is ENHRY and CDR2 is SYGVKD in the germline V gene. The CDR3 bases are TGTGCCATCAGTGAGTATGAGGGTGGCGATGAGCAGTTCTTC. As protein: CAISEYEGGDEQFF.

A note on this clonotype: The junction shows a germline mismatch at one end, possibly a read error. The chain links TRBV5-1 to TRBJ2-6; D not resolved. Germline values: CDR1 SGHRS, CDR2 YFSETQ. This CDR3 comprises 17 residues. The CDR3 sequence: CASSSRLELSRANVLTF. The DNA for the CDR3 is TGCGCCAGCAGCTCCCGGTTGGAGCTCTCTAGGGCCAACGTCCTGACTTTC.

The CDR3 is CASSFVQGASNSPLHF. The DNA of the CDR3 is TGTGCCAGCAGTTTTGTTCAGGGGGCGTCTAATTCACCCCTCCACTTT. This sequence joins TRBV12-3 or TRBV12-4 and TRBJ1-6, with TRBD1 identical over 8 bases. This CDR3 is 16 amino acids long. With 3 bases clipped from V and 6 bases from J, the junction kept 7 bases outside the gene matches.

The CDR3 coding sequence is TGCAGTGCCCCCGTGGGAGCGGGAAATCCAAGAGAGACCCAGTACTTC. It translates to CSAPVGAGNPRETQYF. The rearrangement uses TRBV20-1 and TRBJ2-5; 7 bases are shared with TRBD2. With 6 bases clipped from V and 4 bases from J, the junction kept 17 bases outside the gene matches. CDR1 and CDR2 (germline): DFQATT, SNEGSKA (reference sequence). The CDR3 has 16 residues.

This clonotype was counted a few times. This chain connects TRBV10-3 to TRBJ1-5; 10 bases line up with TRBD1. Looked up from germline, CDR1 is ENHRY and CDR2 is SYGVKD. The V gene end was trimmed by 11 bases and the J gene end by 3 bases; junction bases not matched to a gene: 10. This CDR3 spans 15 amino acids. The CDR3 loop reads CASRAGTGVNQPQHF. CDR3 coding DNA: TGTGCCTCGCGTGCCGGGACAGGGGTCAATCAGCCCCAGCATTTT.

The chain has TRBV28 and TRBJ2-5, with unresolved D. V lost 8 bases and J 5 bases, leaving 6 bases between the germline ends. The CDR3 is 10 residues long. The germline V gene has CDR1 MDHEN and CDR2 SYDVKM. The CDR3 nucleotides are TGTGCCAGCGGCTTTGAGACCCAGTACTTC. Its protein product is CASGFETQYF.

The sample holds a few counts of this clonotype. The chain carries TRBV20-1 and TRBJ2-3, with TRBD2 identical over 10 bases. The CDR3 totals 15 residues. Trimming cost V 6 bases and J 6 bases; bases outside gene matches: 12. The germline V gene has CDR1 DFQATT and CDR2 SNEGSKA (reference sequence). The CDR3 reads CSAPDSSGRSDTQYF. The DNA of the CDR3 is TGCAGTGCGCCGGACTCTAGCGGGAGATCTGATACGCAGTATTTT.

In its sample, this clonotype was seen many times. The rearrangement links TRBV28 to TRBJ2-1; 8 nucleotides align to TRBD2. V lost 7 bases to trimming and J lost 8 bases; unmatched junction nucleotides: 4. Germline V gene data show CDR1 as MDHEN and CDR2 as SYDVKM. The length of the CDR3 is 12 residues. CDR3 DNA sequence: TGTGCCAGCAACCTAGCGGGTGATGAGCAGTTCTTC. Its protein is CASNLAGDEQFF.

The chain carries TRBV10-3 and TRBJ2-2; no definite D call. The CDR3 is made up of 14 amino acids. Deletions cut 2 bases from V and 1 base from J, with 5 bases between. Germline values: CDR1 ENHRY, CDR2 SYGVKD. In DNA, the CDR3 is TGTGCCATCAGTGAGAAGGAGAACACCGGGGAGCTGTTTTTT. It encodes CAISEKENTGELFF.

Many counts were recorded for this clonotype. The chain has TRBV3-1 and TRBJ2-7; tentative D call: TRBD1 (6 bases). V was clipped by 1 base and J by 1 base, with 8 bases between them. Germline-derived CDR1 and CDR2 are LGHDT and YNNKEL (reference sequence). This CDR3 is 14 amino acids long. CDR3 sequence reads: CASSQVDRSYEQYF. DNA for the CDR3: TGTGCCAGCAGCCAAGTCGACAGGTCCTACGAGCAGTACTTC.

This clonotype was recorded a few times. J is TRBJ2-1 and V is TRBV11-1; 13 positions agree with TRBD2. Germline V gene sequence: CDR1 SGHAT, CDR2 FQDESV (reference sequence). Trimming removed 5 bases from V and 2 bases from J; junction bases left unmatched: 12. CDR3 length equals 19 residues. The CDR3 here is CASSLPTSGGAGPYNEQFF. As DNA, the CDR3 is TGTGCCAGCAGCCTTCCCACTAGCGGGGGGGCCGGTCCCTACAATGAGCAGTTCTTC.

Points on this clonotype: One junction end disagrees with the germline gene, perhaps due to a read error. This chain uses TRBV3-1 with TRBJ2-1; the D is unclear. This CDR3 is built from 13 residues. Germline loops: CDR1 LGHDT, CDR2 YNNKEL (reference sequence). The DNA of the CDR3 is TGTGCCAGCAACCAAGATTGGGTAAATGAGCAGTTCTTC. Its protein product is CASNQDWVNEQFF.

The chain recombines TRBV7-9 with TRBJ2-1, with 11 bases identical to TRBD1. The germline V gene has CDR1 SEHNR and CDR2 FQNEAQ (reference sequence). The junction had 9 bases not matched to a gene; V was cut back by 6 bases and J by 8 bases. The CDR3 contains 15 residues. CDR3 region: CASSNGQGAWDEQFF. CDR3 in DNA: TGTGCCAGCAGTAATGGACAGGGGGCGTGGGATGAGCAGTTCTTC.

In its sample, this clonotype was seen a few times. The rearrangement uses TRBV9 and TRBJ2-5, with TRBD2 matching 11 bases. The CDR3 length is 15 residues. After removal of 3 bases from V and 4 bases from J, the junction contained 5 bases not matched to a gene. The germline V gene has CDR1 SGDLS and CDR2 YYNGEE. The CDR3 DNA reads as TGTGCCAGCAGCGCAGGGACTAGCGGACCAGAGACCCAGTACTTC. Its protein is CASSAGTSGPETQYF.

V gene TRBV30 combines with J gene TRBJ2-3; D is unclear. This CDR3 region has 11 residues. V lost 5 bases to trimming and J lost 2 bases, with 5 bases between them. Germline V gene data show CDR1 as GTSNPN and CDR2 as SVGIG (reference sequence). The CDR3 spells CAWATTDTQYF. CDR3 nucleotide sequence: TGTGCCTGGGCGACCACAGATACGCAGTATTTT.

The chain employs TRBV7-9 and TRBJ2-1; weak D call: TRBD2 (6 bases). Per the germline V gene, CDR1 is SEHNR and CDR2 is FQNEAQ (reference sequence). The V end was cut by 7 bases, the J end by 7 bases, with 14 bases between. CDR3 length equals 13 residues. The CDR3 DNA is TGTGCCAGCACTCCTAGCGCCAGGAATGAGCAGTTCTTC. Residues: CASTPSARNEQFF.

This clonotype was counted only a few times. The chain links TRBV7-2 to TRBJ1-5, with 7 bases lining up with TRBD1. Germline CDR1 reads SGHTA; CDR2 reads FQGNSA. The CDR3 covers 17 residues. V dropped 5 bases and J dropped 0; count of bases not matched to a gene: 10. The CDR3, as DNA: TGTGCCAGCAGCCCCGGGACAGCACGATATAGCAATCAGCCCCAGCATTTT. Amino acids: CASSPGTARYSNQPQHF.

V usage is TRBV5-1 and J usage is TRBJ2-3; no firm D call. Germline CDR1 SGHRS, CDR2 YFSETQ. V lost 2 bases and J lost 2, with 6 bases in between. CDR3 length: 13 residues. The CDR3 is CASSFQNTDTQYF. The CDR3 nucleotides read TGCGCCAGCAGCTTCCAGAACACAGATACGCAGTATTTT.

CDR3 DNA: TGTGCCAGCAGCCAAGATCTGGGTGAGCAGTACTTC. Translation: CASSQDLGEQYF. The V call is TRBV3-1, the J call TRBJ2-7; D ambiguous. Trimming pared 0 bases from V and 7 bases from J, leaving 7 bases between. The germline V gene has CDR1 LGHDT and CDR2 YNNKEL (reference sequence). The CDR3 loop spans 12 amino acids.

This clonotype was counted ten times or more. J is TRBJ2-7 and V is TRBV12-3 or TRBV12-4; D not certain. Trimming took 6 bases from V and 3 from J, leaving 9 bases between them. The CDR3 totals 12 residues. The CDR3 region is CASRLESYEQYF. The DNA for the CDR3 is TGTGCCAGCAGGCTCGAGAGCTACGAGCAGTACTTC.

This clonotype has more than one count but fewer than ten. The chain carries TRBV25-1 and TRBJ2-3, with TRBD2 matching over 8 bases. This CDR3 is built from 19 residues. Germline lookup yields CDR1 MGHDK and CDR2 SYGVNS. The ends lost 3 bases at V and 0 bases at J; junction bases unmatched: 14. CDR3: CASSDWGLAGSISTDTQYF. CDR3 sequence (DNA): TGTGCCAGCAGTGATTGGGGGCTAGCGGGTTCTATAAGCACAGATACGCAGTATTTT.

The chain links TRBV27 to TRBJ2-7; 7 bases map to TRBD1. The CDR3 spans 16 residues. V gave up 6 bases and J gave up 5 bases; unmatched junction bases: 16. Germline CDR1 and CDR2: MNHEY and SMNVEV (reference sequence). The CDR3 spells CASRTRRQGGLNEQYF. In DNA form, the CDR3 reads TGTGCCAGCAGAACCCGCCGACAGGGTGGTTTGAACGAGCAGTACTTC.

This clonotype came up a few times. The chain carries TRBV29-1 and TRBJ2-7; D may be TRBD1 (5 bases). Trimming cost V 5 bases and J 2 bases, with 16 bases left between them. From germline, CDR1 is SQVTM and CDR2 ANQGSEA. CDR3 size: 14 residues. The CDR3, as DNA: TGCAGCGTTTACGACAGAAAACATCCCTACGAGCAGTACTTC. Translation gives CSVYDRKHPYEQYF.

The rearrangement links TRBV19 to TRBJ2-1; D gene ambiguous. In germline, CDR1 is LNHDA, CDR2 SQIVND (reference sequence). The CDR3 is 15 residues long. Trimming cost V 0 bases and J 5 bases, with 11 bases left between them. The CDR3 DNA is TGTGCCAGTAGTATAGATTGGGGAAGCAACAATGAGCAGTTCTTC. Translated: CASSIDWGSNNEQFF. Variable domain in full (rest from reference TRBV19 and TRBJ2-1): DGGITQSPKYLFRKEGQNVTLSCEQNLNHDAMYWYRQDPGQGLRLIYYSQIVNDFQKGDIAEGYSVSREKKESFPLTVTSAQKNPTAFYLCASSIDWGSNNEQFFGPGTRLTVL.

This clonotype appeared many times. The CDR3 loop is CASSRDTSYYEQYF. CDR3 sequence (DNA): TGTGCCAGCAGTCGGGACACAAGTTACTACGAGCAGTACTTC. V gene TRBV12-3 or TRBV12-4 combines with J gene TRBJ2-7; tentatively, D is TRBD1 (6 bases). With 5 bases removed from V and 3 bases from J, the gap between germline ends came to 14 bases. The CDR3 contains 14 residues.

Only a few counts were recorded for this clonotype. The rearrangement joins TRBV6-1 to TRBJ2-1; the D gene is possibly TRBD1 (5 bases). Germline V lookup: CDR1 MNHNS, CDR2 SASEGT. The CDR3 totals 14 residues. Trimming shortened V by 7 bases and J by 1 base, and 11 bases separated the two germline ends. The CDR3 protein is CASTQGRSYNEQFF. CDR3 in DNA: TGTGCCAGCACCCAGGGTAGGTCCTACAATGAGCAGTTCTTC.

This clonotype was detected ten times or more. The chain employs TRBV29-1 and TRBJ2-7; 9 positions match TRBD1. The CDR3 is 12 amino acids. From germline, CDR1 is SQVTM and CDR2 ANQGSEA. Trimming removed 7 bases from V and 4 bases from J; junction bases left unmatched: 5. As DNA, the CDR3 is TGCAGCGCCGGGACAGGGTTGTACGAGCAGTACTTC. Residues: CSAGTGLYEQYF.

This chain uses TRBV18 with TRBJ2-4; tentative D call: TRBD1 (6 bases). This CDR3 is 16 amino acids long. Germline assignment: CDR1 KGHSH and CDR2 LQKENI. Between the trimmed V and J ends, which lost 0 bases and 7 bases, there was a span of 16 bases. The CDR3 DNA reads TGTGCCAGCTCACCACCGGTGGACAGAGTGACCAACATTCAGTACTTC. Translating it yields CASSPPVDRVTNIQYF.

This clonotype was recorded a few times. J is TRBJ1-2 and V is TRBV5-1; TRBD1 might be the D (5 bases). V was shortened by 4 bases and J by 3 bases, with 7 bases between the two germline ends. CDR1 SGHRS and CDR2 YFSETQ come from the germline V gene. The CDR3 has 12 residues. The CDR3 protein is CASSLGHYGYTF. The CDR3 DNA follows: TGCGCCAGCAGCCTGGGGCACTATGGCTACACCTTC.

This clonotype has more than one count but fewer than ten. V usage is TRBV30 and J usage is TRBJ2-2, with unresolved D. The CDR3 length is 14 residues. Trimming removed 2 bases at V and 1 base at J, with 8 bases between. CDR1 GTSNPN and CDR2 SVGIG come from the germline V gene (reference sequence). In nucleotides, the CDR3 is TGTGCCTGGAGTTTACTCCTGAACACCGGGGAGCTGTTTTTT. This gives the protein CAWSLLLNTGELFF.